This T cell receptor (beta chain) was obtained from a study of blood T cells in healthy people across ages (dated by TCRdb to the mid-2010s). The study in broad terms: Template switching captured roughly one uniquely barcoded TCR beta cDNA molecule per two T cells in model experiments. The donors were divided into four age groups: young (average around 16 years), middle-aged (under 40), aged (62) and long-lived (around 80). Age-related changes in TCR beta repertoire diversity were measured in the study by deep sequencing normalized with unique cDNA molecular identifiers. To avoid experimental bias, donors of different ages were spread randomly across the sequencing lanes. Two additional independent replicas of 1 million unique cDNA reads from the same blood draw were analyzed for two donors (one aged 18 to 30 and one aged 80 or older). Summary of the overall study and its limitations: Observed TCR beta diversity per million T cells fell roughly linearly with age, and a significant reduction was already apparent by age roughly 41. There was a strong correlation between observed TCR beta diversity and the percentage of naive T cells measured by flow cytometry. Because profiling used bulk unsorted PBMCs, naive and antigen-experienced compartments could not be compared conclusively. Compared with the aged group, the long-lived group had more naive CD4+ T cells, fewer expanded clones and increased TCR diversity, suggesting age selection. Because the CMV infection status of the donors was unknown, age-related changes in expanded clonotypes may potentially have been confounded. Estimates of total diversity based on one million sequenced T cells were considered lower bounds and underestimates.

The library relied on 5' RACE. The sequencing machine was an Illumina HiSeq 2500. A second roughly 6 to 11 cycle PCR used a sample-barcoded 5' primer and a J-beta primer mix. Each TCR beta cDNA molecule received a unique molecular identifier from a template-switch 5' adaptor carrying 12 random nucleotides. Each sample yielded at least 2.5 million CDR3-containing paired-end reads. First-strand cDNA synthesis was performed from all RNA using the Mint cDNA synthesis kit, with priming by a TRBC-specific oligonucleotide. After uracil-DNA glycosylase treatment, a first 18-cycle PCR used universal primers M1SS and BC2_uni_R on all cDNA. As for the authors' bioinformatics: For normalization, 1 million high-quality reads, each with a distinct molecular identifier, were randomly selected from each sample. Reads sharing molecular identifiers were discarded rather than binned into consensus sequences. MiTCR, set to a Q25 quality threshold and the strictest error-elimination algorithm, was used for CDR3 identification, clonotype clustering and error correction. A nonparametric unseen species model with Euler transformation was used to estimate lower-bound total TCR beta diversity. The public reads were run again by TCRdb, first through fastp at Q25 and then through MiXCR, and only productive beta chains were kept. Rows with one shared CDR3 protein collapse into an entry with the most common genes and DNA. The V and J calls were not made by the authors but by TCRdb's processing. Present in this sample are 550,000 to 700,000 distinct CDR3 sequences, about 25% of which were seen just once. The ten largest make up around a sixth of the sample.

Systemically healthy Caucasian individuals from Russia, around 38 in total and aged about 6 to 95 years, were included as donors. Around 9.9 milliliters of peripheral blood were collected from each donor into EDTA-treated Vacutainer tubes. Ficoll-Paque density-gradient centrifugation was used to isolate PBMCs, with at least 6 million obtained per sample. Total RNA was extracted from PBMCs with Trizol reagent, with at least 6 micrograms obtained per sample. For every donor, flow cytometry on a PBMC aliquot measured the percentage of naive CD45RAhigh/CD27high T cells. Per the germline V gene (reference sequence), SEHNR is the CDR1 and FQNEAQ is the CDR2. The V end loses 1 base and the J end loses 5 bases, and a stretch of 15 bases separates them. The cysteine opens and the phenylalanine closes a CDR3 of 15 amino acids. The DNA shown is the 45-base CDR3, in frame from base 1. Remarks on this clonotype: Its antigen is currently not known. No base qualities exist here, and no much larger clone lies one base off it.

This TCR was recovered from a woman in her seventies in good health. This chain is built from TRBV7-9 and TRBJ2-7; the D gene is perhaps TRBD1, from 6 matching bases. What was sequenced was blood. The sequenced DNA: TGTGCCAGCAGCTTAGACCCTGGGGGCATCCACGAGCAGTACTTC. It codes for CASSLDPGGIHEQYF.